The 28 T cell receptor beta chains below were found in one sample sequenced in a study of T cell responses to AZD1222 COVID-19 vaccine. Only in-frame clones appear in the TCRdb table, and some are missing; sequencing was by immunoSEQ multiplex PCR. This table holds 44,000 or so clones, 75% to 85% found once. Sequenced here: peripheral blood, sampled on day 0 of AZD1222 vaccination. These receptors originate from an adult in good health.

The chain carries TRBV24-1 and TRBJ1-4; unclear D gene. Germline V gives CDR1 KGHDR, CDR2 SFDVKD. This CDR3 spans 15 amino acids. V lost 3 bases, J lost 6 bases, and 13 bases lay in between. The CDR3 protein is CATSDPGSGDEKLFF. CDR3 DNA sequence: TGTGCCACCAGTGATCCGGGATCTGGGGATGAAAAACTGTTTTTT.

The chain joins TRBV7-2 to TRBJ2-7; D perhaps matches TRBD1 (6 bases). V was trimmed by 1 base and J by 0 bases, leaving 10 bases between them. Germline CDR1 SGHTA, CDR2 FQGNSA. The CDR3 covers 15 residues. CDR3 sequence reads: CASSLGDTSSYEQYF. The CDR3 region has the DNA TGTGCCAGCAGCTTAGGGGACACGAGCTCCTACGAGCAGTACTTC.

The CDR3 DNA reads as TGTGCCAGCAGCTTATCCGGGACGGCAAGCTCCTATAATTCACCCCTCCACTTT. Translation gives CASSLSGTASSYNSPLHF. V and J are TRBV7-8 and TRBJ1-6; D may be TRBD1 (5 bases). Trimming pared 2 bases from V and 0 bases from J, leaving 14 bases between. CDR1 and CDR2 (germline): SGHVS, FQNEAQ. CDR3 length: 18 amino acids.

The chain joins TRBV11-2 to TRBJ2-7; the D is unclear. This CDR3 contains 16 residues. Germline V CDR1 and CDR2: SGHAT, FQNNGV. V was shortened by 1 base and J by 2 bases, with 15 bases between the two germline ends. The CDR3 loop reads CASSLVGWYRTYEQYF. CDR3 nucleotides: TGTGCCAGCAGCTTAGTAGGTTGGTACCGAACCTACGAGCAGTACTTC.

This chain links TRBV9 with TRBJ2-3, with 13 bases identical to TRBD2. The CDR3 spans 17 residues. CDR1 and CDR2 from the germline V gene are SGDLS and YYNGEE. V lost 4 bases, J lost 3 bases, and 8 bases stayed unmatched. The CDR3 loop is CASSSGLAGTVTDTQYF. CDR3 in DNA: TGTGCCAGCAGCTCGGGACTAGCGGGGACGGTAACAGATACGCAGTATTTT.

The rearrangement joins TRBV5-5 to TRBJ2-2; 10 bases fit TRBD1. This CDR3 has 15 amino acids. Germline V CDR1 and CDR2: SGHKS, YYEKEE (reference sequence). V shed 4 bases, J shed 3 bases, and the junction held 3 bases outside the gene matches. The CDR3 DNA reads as TGTGCCAGCAGCCCGGACAGGGGGTACACCGGGGAGCTGTTTTTT. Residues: CASSPDRGYTGELFF.

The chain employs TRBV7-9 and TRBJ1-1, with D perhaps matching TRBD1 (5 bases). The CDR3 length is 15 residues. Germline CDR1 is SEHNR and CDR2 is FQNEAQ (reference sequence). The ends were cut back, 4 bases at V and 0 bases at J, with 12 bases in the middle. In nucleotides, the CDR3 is TGTGCCAGCAGCTATTCTAAGGGGCTGAACACTGAAGCTTTCTTT. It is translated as CASSYSKGLNTEAFF.

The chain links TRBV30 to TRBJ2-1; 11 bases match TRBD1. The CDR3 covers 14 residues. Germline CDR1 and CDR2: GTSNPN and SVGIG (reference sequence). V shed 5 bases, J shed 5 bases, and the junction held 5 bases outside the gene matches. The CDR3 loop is CAWGDRGLHNEQFF. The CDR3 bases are TGTGCCTGGGGGGACAGGGGGTTGCACAATGAGCAGTTCTTC.

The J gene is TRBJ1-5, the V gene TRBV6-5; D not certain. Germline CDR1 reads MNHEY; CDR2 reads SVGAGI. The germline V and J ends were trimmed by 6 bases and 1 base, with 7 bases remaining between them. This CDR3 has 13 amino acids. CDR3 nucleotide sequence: TGTGCCAGCAGGGAGGACAGCAATCAGCCCCAGCATTTT. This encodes CASREDSNQPQHF.

Here the CDR3 reads CASSGDSGAQPQHF. CDR3 nucleotide sequence: TGTGCCAGCAGTGGGGACAGCGGGGCTCAGCCCCAGCATTTT. The rearrangement uses TRBV27 and TRBJ1-5, with 7 bases that match TRBD1. The CDR3 runs 14 residues. Germline V gene lookup returns CDR1 MNHEY and CDR2 SMNVEV (reference sequence). The ends lost 5 bases at V and 6 bases at J; junction bases unmatched: 7.

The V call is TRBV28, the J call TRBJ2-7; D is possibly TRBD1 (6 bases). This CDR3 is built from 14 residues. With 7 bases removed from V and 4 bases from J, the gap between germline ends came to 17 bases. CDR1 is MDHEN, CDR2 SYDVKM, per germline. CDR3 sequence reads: CASTNRQARYEQYF. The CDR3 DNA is TGTGCCAGCACCAACCGACAGGCTAGATACGAGCAGTACTTC. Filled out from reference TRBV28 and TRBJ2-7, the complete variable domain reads DVKVTQSSRYLVKRTGEKVFLECVQDMDHENMFWYRQDPGLGLRLIYFSYDVKMKEKGDIPEGYSVSREKKERFSLILESASTNQTSMYLCASTNRQARYEQYFGPGTRLTVT.

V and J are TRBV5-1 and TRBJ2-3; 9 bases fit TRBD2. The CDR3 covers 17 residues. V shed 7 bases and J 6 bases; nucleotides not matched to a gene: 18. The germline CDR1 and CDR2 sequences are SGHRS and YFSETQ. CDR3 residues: CASSRPGAGGVSDTQYF. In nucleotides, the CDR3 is TGCGCCAGCTCCCGGCCCGGAGCGGGGGGCGTTTCGGATACGCAGTATTTT.

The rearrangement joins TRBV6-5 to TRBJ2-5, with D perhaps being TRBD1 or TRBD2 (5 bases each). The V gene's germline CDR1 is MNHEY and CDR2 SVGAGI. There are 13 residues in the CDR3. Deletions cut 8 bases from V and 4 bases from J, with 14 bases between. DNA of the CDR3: TGTGCCAGCTCCCGGGACCCCCGAGAGACCCAGTACTTC. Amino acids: CASSRDPRETQYF.

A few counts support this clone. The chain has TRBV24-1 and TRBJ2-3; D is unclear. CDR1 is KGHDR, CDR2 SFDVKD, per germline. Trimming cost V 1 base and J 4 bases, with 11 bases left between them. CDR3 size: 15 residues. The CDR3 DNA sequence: TGTGCCACCAGTGATTTTCTTAGGGCCCCAGATACGCAGTATTTT. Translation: CATSDFLRAPDTQYF.

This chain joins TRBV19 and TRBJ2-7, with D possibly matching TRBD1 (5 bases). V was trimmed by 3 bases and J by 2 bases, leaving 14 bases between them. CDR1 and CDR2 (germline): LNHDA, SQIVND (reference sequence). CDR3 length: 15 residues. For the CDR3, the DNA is TGTGCCAGTAGTATCATACGGCAGGGCACCTACGAGCAGTACTTC. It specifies CASSIIRQGTYEQYF.

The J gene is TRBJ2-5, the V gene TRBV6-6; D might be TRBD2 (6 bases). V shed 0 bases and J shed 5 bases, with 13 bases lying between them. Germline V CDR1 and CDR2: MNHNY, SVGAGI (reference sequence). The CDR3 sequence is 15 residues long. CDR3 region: CASSYSGRDLETQYF. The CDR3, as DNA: TGTGCCAGCAGTTACTCGGGTAGGGACTTGGAGACCCAGTACTTC.

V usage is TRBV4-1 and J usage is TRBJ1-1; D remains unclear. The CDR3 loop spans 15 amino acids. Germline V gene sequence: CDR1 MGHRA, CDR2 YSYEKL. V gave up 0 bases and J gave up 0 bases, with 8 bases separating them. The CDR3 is CASSQERALNTEAFF. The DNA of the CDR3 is TGCGCCAGCAGCCAAGAGAGGGCACTGAACACTGAAGCTTTCTTT.

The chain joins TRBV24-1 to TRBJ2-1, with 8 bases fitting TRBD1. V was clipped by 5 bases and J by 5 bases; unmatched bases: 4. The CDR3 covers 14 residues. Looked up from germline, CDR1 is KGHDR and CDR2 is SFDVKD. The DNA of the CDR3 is TGTGCCACCAGTGTTGCGGACAGGGACAATGAGCAGTTCTTC. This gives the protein CATSVADRDNEQFF.

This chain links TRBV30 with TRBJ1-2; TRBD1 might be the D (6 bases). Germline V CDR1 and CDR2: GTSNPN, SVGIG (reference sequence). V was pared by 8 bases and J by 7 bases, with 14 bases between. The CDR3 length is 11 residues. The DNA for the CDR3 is TGTGCCCGCGGAGGAGGGGGTGGCTACACCTTC. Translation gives CARGGGGGYTF.

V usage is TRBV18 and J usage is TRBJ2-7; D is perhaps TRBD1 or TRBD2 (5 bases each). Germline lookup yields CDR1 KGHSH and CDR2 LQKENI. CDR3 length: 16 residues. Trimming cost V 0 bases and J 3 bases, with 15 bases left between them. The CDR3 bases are TGTGCCAGCTCACCACCGGAGGTTAGGGACGGCTACGAGCAGTACTTC. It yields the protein CASSPPEVRDGYEQYF.

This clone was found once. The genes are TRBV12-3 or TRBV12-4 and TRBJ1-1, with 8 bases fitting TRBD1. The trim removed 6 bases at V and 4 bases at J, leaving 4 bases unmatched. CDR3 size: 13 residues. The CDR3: CASRSTGGTEAFF. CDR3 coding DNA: TGTGCCAGCAGGTCTACAGGGGGCACTGAAGCTTTCTTT.

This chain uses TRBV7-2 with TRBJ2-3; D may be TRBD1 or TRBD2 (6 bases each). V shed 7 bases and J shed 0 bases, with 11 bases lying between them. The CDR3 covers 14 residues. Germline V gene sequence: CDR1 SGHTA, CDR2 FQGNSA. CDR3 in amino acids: CASIRGGSTDTQYF. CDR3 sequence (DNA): TGTGCCAGCATCAGAGGGGGGAGCACAGATACGCAGTATTTT.

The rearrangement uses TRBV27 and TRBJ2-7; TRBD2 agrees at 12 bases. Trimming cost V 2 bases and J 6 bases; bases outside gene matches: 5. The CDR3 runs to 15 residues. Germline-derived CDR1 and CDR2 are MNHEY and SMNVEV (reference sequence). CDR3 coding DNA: TGTGCCAGCAGTTTACGGACTAGCGGGATGGGCGAGCAGTACTTC. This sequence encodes CASSLRTSGMGEQYF.

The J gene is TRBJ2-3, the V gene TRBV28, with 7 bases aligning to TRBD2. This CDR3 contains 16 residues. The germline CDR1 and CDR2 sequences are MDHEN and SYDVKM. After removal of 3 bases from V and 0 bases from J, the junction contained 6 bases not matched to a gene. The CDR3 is CASSLGGGPSTDTQYF. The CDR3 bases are TGTGCCAGCAGTTTGGGGGGGGGACCTAGCACAGATACGCAGTATTTT.

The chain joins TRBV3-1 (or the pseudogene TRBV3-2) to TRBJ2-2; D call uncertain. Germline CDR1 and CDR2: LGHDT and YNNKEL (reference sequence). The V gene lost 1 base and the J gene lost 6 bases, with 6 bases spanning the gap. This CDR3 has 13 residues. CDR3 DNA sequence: TGTGCCAGCAGCCAAGCAGCTGCCGGGGAGCTGTTTTTT. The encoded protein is CASSQAAAGELFF.

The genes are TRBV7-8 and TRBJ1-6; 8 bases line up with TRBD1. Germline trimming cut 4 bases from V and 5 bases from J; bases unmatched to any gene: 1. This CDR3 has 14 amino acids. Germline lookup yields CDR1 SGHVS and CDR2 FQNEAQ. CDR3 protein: CASSSGQDNSPLHF. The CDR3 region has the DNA TGTGCCAGCAGCTCGGGACAGGATAATTCACCCCTCCACTTT.

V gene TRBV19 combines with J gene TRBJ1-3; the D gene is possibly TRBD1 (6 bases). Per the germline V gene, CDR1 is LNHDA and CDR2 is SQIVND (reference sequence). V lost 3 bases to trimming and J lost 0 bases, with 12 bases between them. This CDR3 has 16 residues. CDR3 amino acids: CASSIGQFISGNTIYF. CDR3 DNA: TGTGCCAGTAGTATCGGACAGTTCATCTCTGGAAACACCATATATTTT.

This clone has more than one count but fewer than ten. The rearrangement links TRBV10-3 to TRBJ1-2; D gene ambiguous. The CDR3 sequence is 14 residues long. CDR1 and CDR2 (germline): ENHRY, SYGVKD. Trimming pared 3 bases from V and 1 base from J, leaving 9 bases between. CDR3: CAISEEWGNYGYTF. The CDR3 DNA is TGTGCCATCAGTGAAGAATGGGGTAACTATGGCTACACCTTC.